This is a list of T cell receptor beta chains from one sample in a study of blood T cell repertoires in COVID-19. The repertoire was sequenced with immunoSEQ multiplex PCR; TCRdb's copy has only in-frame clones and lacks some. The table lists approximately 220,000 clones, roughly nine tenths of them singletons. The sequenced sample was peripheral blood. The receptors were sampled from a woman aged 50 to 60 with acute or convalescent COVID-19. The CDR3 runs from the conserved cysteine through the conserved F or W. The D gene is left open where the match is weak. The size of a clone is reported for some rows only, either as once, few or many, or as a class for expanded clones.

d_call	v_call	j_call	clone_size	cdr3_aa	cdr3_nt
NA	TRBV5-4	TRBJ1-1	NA	CASSLEVSRMNTEAFF	TGTGCCAGCAGCTTGGAGGTTTCGAGGATGAACACTGAAGCTTTCTTT
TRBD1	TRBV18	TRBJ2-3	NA	CASSPPGTVFADTQYF	TGTGCCAGCTCACCCCCCGGGACAGTATTCGCAGATACGCAGTATTTT
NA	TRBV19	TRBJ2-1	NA	CASSLTRSNEQFF	TGTGCCAGTTCCCTGACTAGATCCAATGAGCAGTTCTTC
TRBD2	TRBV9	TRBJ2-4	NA	CASSVGTSGNIQYF	TGTGCCAGCAGCGTAGGGACTAGCGGAAACATTCAGTACTTC
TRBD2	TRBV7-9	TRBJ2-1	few	CASSRGGAYNEQFF	TGTGCCAGCAGCCGCGGGGGGGCCTACAATGAGCAGTTCTTC
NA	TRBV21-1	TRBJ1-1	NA	CASSKEQGKQCDTEAFF	TGTGCCAGCAGCAAAGAGCAGGGGAAGCAGTGTGACACTGAAGCTTTCTTT
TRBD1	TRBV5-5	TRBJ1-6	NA	CASSHQGDRNNSPLHF	TGTGCCAGCAGCCATCAGGGGGACAGGAATAATTCACCCCTCCACTTT
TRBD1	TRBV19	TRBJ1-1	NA	CASSMGRDRDSAEAFF	TGTGCCAGTAGTATGGGCCGGGACAGGGATTCGGCTGAAGCTTTCTTT
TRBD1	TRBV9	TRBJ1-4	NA	CASNRGVNEKLFF	TGTGCCAGCAACAGGGGGGTGAACGAAAAACTGTTTTTT
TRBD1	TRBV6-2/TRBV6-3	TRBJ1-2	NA	CASSTWDRIANGYTF	TGTGCCAGCAGCACGTGGGACAGGATAGCAAATGGCTACACCTTC
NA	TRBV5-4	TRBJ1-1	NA	CASSRGGGRTEAFF	TGTGCCAGCAGCCGGGGCGGGGGCCGGACTGAAGCTTTCTTT
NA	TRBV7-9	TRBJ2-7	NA	CASTQDMDHHEQYF	TGTGCCAGCACCCAGGACATGGACCACCACGAGCAGTACTTC
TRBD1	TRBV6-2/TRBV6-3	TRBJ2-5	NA	CASSVTGTGEETQYF	TGTGCCAGCAGTGTTACGGGGACAGGGGAAGAGACCCAGTACTTC
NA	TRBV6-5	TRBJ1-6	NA	CASTPSSYNSPLHF	TGTGCCAGCACGCCGAGCTCCTATAATTCACCCCTCCACTTT
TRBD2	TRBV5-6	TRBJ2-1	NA	CASSYTGTSGRVEQFF	TGTGCCAGCAGCTATACCGGGACTAGCGGGAGGGTTGAGCAGTTCTTC
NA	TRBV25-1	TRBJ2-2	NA	CASSGELNTGELFF	TGTGCCAGCAGCGGGGAACTGAACACCGGGGAGCTGTTTTTT
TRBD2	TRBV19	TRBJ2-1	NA	CASSIGLAGEGDEQFF	TGTGCCAGTAGTATAGGACTAGCGGGAGAGGGGGATGAGCAGTTCTTC
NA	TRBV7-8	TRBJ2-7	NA	CASSWNRDNTYEQYF	TGTGCCAGCAGCTGGAACCGGGACAACACCTACGAGCAGTACTTC
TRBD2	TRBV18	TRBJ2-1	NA	CASSPRRGGGPSEQFF	TGTGCCAGCTCACCACGCCGGGGGGGAGGGCCCTCTGAGCAGTTCTTC
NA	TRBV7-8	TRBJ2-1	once	CASSLFGRNEQFF	TGTGCCAGCAGCTTATTCGGGAGAAATGAGCAGTTCTTC
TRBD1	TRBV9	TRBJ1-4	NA	CASSASGGYEKLFF	TGTGCCAGCAGCGCATCAGGGGGGTATGAAAAACTGTTTTTT
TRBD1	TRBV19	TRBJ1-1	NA	CASSQGANTEAFF	TGTGCCAGTAGTCAGGGGGCTAACACTGAAGCTTTCTTT
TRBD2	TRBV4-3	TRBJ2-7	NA	CASSRGTSSYEQYF	TGCGCCAGCAGCCGAGGGACTAGCTCCTACGAGCAGTACTTC
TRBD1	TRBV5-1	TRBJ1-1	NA	CASSLKQGSNTEAFF	TGCGCCAGCAGCTTAAAACAGGGGAGCAACACTGAAGCTTTCTTT
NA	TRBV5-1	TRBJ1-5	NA	CASSPGQGLQQPQHF	TGCGCCAGCAGCCCGGGCCAGGGGCTTCAACAGCCCCAGCATTTT
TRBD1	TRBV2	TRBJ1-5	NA	CASRGTGNQPQHF	TGTGCCAGCAGGGGGACAGGTAATCAGCCCCAGCATTTT
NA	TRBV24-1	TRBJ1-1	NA	CATSGPGTEAFF	TGTGCCACCAGTGGTCCAGGCACTGAAGCTTTCTTT
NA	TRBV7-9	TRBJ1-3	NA	CASSPSGAAGNTIYF	TGTGCCAGCAGCCCATCAGGGGCCGCTGGAAACACCATATATTTT
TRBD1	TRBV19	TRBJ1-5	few	CASSVQGPDSNQPQHF	TGTGCCAGTAGTGTACAGGGGCCGGATAGCAATCAGCCCCAGCATTTT
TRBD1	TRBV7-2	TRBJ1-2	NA	CASSLGQGARGYTF	TGTGCCAGCAGCTTAGGACAGGGGGCGCGAGGCTACACCTTC
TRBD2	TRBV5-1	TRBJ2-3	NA	CASSLGTSGSGADTQYF	TGCGCCAGCAGCTTGGGCACTAGCGGGAGCGGTGCAGATACGCAGTATTTT
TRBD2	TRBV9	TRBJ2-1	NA	CASSPRGSGGVSGEQFF	TGTGCCAGCAGCCCCCGAGGTAGCGGGGGGGTATCCGGAGAGCAGTTCTTC
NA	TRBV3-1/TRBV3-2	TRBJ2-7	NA	CASSRVVAGLNYEQYF	TGTGCCAGCAGTCGTGTTGTCGCAGGGCTTAACTACGAGCAGTACTTC
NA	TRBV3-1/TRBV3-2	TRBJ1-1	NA	CASSDDRRVPEAFF	TGTGCCAGCAGCGACGACAGGCGCGTCCCTGAAGCTTTCTTT
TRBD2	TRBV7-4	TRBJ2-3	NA	CASSLGYSGRVDTQYF	TGTGCCAGCAGCTTAGGGTACAGCGGGAGGGTAGATACGCAGTATTTT
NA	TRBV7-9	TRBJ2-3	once	CASSTRSGDTQYF	TGTGCCAGCAGCACACGGAGCGGGGATACGCAGTATTTT
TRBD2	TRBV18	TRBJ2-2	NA	CASSPGLATGELFF	TGTGCCAGCTCACCGGGACTAGCTACCGGGGAGCTGTTTTTT
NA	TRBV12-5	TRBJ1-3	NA	CASGLQRGTGNTIYF	TGTGCTAGTGGTTTGCAAAGGGGCACTGGAAACACCATATATTTT
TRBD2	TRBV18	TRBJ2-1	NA	CASSPWDLAGGPSYNEQFF	TGTGCCAGCTCACCATGGGACTTAGCGGGAGGGCCGTCTTACAATGAGCAGTTCTTC
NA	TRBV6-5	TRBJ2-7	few	CASSYRTGLYEQYF	TGTGCCAGCAGTTACCGAACAGGCCTCTACGAGCAGTACTTC
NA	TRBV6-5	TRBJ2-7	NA	CASRDYNSEQYF	TGTGCCAGCAGGGACTACAACTCCGAGCAGTACTTC
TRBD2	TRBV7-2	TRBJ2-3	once	CASRIAGTDTQYF	TGTGCCAGCAGAATAGCGGGGACAGATACGCAGTATTTT
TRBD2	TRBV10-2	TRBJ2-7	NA	CASSFSGGSYEQYF	TGCGCCAGCAGTTTCAGCGGGGGGTCCTACGAGCAGTACTTC
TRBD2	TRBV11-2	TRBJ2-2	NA	CASSPPTSGAGELFF	TGTGCCAGCAGCCCCCCCACTAGCGGGGCCGGGGAGCTGTTTTTT
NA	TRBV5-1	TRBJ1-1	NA	CASSLDGKDRKAFF	TGCGCCAGCAGCTTGGATGGAAAAGACAGGAAAGCTTTCTTT
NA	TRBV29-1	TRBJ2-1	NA	CSVDGGSYYNEQFF	TGCAGCGTTGACGGCGGATCTTACTACAATGAGCAGTTCTTC
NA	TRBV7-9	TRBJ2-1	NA	CASSPPGSYNEQFF	TGTGCCAGCAGCCCCCCGGGCTCCTACAATGAGCAGTTCTTC
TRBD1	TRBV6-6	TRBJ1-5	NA	CASRQQGNSNQPQHF	TGTGCCAGCAGGCAACAGGGGAATAGCAATCAGCCCCAGCATTTT
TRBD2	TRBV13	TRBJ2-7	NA	CASSLGLAGDHEQYF	TGTGCCAGCAGCCTCGGACTAGCGGGGGACCACGAGCAGTACTTC
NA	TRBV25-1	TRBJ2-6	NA	CASSEMGQGTWANVLTF	TGTGCCAGCAGTGAAATGGGGCAGGGCACATGGGCCAACGTCCTGACTTTC